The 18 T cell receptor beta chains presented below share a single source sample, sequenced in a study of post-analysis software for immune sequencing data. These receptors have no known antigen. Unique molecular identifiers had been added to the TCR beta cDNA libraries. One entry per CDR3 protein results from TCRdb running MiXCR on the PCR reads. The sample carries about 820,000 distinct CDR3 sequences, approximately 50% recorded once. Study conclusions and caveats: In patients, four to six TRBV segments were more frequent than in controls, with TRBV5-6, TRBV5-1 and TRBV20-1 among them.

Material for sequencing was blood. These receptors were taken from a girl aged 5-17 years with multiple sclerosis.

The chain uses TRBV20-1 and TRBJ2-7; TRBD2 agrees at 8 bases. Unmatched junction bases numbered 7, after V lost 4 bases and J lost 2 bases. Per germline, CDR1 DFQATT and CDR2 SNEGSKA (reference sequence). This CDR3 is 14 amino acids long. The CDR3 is CSATIAGIPYEQYF. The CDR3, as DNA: TGCAGTGCTACAATAGCGGGAATCCCCTACGAGCAGTACTTC.

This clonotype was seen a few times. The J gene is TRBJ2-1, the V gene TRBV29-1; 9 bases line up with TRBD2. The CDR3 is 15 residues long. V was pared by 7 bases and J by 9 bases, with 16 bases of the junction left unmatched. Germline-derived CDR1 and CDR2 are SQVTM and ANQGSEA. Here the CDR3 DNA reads TGCAGCGCCCGGGGGGGTAGCGGGAGATCCAGTGAGCAGTTCTTC. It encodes CSARGGSGRSSEQFF.

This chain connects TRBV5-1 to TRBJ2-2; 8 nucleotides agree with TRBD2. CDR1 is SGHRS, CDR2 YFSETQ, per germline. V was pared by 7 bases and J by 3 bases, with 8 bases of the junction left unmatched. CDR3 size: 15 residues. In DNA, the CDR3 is TGCGCCAGCGAGTTGACGGGGGGGTACACCGGGGAGCTGTTTTTT. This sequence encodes CASELTGGYTGELFF.

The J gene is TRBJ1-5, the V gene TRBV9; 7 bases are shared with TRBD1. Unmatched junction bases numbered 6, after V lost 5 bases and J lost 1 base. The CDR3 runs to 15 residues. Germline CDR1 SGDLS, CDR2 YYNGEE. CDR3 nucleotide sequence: TGTGCCAGCAGTAGGGAACAGGGGAGCAATCAGCCCCAGCATTTT. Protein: CASSREQGSNQPQHF.

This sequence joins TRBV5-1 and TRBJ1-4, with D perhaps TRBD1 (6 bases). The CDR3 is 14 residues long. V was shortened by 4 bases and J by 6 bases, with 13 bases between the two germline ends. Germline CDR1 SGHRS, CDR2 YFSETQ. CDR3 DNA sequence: TGCGCCAGCAGCCCAACAGGGAAGGATGAAAAACTGTTTTTT. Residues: CASSPTGKDEKLFF.

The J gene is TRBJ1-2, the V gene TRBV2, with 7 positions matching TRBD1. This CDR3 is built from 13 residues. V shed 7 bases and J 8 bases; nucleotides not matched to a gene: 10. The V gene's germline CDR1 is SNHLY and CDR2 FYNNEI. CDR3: CASTTDRLRGYTF. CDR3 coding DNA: TGTGCCAGCACCACGGACAGGTTGAGAGGCTACACCTTC.

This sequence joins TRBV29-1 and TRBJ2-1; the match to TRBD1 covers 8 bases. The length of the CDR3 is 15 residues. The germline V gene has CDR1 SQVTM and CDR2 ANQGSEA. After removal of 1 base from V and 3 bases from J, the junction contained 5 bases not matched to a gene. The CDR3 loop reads CSVEGTGRDYNEQFF. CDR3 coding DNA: TGCAGCGTTGAAGGGACAGGGAGAGACTACAATGAGCAGTTCTTC.

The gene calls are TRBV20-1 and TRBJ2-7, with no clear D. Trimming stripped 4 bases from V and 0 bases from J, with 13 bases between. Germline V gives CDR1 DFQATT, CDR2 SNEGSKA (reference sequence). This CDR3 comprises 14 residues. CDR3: CSATFRTSSYEQYF. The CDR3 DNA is TGCAGTGCTACCTTCCGGACGAGCTCCTACGAGCAGTACTTC.

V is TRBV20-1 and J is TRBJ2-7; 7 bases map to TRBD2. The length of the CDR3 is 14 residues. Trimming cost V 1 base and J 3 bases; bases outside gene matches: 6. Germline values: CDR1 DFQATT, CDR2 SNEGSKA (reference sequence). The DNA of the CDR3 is TGCAGTGCTAGAGGCCCGGGAGGTTTCTACGAGCAGTACTTC. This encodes CSARGPGGFYEQYF.

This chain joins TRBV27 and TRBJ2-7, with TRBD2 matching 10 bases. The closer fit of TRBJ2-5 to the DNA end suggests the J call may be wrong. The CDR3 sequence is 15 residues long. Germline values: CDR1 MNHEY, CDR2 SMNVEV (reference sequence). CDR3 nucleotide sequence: TGTGCCAGCGGGCGGGGAGCTAGCGGGGGAGAGACCCAGTACTTC. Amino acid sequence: CASGRGASGGETQYF.

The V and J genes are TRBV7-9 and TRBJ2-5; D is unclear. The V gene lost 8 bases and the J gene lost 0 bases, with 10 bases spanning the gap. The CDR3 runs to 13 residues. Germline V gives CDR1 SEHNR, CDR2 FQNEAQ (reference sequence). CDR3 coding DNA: TGTGCCAGCCAGAGGAATGACCAAGAGACCCAGTACTTC. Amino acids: CASQRNDQETQYF.

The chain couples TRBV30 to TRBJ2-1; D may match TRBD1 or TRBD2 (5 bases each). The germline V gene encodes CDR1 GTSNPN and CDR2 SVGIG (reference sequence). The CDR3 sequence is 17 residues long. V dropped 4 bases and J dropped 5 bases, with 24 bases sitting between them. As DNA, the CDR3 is TGTGCCTGGACCCTCTCGTCGGGGCAGGTGACCAACAATGAGCAGTTCTTC. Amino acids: CAWTLSSGQVTNNEQFF.

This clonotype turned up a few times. CDR3: CSVEGRPSYNEQFF. As DNA, the CDR3 is TGCAGCGTTGAAGGGCGGCCCTCCTACAATGAGCAGTTCTTC. This chain links TRBV29-1 with TRBJ2-1, with D unresolved. Trimming took off 1 base at V and 0 bases at J, with 7 bases between the two ends. Germline V gene sequence: CDR1 SQVTM, CDR2 ANQGSEA. This CDR3 has 14 amino acids.

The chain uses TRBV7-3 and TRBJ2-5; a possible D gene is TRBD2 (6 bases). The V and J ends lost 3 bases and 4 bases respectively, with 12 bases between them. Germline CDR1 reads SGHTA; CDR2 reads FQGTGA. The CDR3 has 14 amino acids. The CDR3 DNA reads TGTGCCAGCAGCTTTAGGGGACTCCCAGAGACCCAGTACTTC. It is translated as CASSFRGLPETQYF.

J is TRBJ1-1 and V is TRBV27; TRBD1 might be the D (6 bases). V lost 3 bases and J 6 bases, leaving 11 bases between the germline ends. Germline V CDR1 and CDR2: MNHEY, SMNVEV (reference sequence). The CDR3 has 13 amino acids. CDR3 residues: CASSFGGKSEAFF. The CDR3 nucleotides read TGTGCCAGCAGTTTCGGGGGCAAGTCTGAAGCTTTCTTT.

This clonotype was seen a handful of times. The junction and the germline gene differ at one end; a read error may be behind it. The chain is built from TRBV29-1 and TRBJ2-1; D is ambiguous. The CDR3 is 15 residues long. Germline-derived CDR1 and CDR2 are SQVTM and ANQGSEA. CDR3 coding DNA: TGCAGCGTTCCTCTCGGCAGCAGCTCCTACAATGAGCAGTTCTTT. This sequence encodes CSVPLGSSSYNEQFF.

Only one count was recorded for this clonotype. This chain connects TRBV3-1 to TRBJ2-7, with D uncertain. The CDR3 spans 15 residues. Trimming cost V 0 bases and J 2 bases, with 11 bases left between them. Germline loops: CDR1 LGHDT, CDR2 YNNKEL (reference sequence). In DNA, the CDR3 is TGTGCCAGCAGCCAAGAGGCAGGCGACGCCTACGAGCAGTACTTC. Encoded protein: CASSQEAGDAYEQYF.

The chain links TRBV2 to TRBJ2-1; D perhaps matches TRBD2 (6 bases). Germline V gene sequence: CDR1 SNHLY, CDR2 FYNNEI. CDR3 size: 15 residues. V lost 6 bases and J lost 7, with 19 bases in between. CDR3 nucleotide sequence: TGTGCCAGCAGGAACGACCTAGCGCTACCAAATGAGCAGTTCTTC. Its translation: CASRNDLALPNEQFF.